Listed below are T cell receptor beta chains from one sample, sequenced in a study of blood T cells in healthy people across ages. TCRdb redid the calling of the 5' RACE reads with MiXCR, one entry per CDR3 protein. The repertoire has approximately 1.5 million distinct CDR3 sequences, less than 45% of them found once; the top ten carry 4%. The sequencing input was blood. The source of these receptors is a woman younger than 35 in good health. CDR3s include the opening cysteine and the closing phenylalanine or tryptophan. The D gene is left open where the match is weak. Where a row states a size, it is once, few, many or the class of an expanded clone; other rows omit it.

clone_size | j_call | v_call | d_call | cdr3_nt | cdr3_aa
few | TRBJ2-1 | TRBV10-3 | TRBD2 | TGTGCCATCAAGACTAGCGGGGGCTCTAGCTCCTACAATGAGCAGTTCTTC | CAIKTSGGSSSYNEQFF
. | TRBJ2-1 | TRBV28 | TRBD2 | TGTGCCAGCACCCGAGGGACTAGCAGCAATGAGCAGTTCTTC | CASTRGTSSNEQFF
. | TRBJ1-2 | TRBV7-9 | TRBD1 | TGTGCCAGCAGCACAACAGGGGTCAATGGCTACACCTTC | CASSTTGVNGYTF
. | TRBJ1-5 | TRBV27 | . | TGTGCCAGCAGTCGGAGAGAGGGAAAAATCAATCAGCCCCAGCATTTT | CASSRREGKINQPQHF
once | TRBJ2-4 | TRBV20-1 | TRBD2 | TGCAGTGCAAATAGCGGGAGGGCCAAAAACATTCAGTACTTC | CSANSGRAKNIQYF
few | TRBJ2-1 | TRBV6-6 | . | TGTGCCAGCAGTATGCCGCCCGGTTACAATGAGCAGTTCTTC | CASSMPPGYNEQFF
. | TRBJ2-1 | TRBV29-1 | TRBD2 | TGCAGCGTTGCCCCGGAGGATTTAGCGGGGGTTTTCTACAATGAGCAGTTCTTC | CSVAPEDLAGVFYNEQFF
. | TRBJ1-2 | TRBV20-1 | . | TGCAGTGCCACTAGAACCGGGACTCCGGCTGGAGGCTACACCTTC | CSATRTGTPAGGYTF
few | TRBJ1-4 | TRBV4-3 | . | TGCGCCAGCAGCCTTTGGTCTCTAGACGGAAAACTGTTTTTT | CASSLWSLDGKLFF
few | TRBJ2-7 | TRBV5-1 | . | TGCGCCAGCAGCTCCCTAGTCTTGGACAGATCCTACGAGCAGTACTTC | CASSSLVLDRSYEQYF
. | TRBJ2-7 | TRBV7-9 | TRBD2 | TGTGCCAGCAGCTTTACGGGCGGGGGAGGCTACGAGCAGTACTTC | CASSFTGGGGYEQYF
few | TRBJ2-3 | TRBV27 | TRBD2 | TGTGCCAGCAGCCCGACTCAAGGACTAGCGGGAGGAGATACGCAGTATTTT | CASSPTQGLAGGDTQYF
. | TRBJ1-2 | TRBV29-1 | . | TGCAGCGTTGATTTTGAGGACCGAGCCTATGGCTACACCTTC | CSVDFEDRAYGYTF
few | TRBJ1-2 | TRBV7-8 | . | TGTGCCAGCAGCTTAGATATTCGGAGGGTTTATGGCTACACCTTC | CASSLDIRRVYGYTF
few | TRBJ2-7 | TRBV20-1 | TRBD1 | TGCAGTGCCCGGACAGGGGCCCCCTACGAGCAGTACTTC | CSARTGAPYEQYF
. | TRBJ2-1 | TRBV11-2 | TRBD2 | TGTGCCAGCAGCTCCCTGCGGGAGGGTTACAATGAGCAGTTCTTC | CASSSLREGYNEQFF
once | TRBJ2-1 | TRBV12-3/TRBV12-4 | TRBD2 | TGTGCCAGCAGAAAACTTAGCGGGGGGGCCAATGAGCAGTTCTTC | CASRKLSGGANEQFF
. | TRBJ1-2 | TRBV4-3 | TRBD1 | TGCGCCAGCAGCCAATCCGCAGGGGGCAGCTATGGCCACACCTTC | CASSQSAGGSYGHTF
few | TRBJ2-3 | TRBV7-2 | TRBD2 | TGTGCCAGCAGCTTAGTACTAGCGGTCACAGATACGCAGTATTTT | CASSLVLAVTDTQYF
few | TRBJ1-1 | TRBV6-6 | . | TGTGCCAGCAGTGCCGGGGAGGTCGCTGAAGCTTTCTTT | CASSAGEVAEAFF
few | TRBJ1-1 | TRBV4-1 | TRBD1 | TGCGCCAGCAGCCACCTTACAGGACAGGGTGGAGGTGAAGCTTTCTTT | CASSHLTGQGGGEAFF
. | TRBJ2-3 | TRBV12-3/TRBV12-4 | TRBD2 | TGTGCCAGCAGTTTTCTTCCGGGACTAGCGGGGAAAAAATTCACAGATACGCAGTATTTT | CASSFLPGLAGKKFTDTQYF
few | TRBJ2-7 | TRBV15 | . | TGTGCCACCAGCAGAGATATGGCGGGACGGTCCTACAATGAGCAGTACTTC | CATSRDMAGRSYNEQYF
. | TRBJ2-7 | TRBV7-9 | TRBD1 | TGTGCCAGCAGCGCAACAGGGGACCTCTACGAGCAGTACTTC | CASSATGDLYEQYF